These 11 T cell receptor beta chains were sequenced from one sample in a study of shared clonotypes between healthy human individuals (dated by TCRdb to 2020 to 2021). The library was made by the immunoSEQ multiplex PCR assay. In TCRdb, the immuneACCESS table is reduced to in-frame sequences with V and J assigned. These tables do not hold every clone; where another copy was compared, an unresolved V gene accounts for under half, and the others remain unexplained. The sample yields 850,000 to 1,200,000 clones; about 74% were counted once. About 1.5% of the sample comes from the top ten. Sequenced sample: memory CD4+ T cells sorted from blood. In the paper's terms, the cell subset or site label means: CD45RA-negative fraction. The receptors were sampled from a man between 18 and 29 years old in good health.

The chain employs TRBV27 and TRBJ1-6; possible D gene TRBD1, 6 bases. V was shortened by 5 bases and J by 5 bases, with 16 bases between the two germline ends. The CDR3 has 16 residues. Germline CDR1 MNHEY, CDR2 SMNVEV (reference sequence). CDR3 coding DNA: TGTGCCAGCAGTATAGCCGGGACATTAAATAATTCACCCCTCCACTTT. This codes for CASSIAGTLNNSPLHF.

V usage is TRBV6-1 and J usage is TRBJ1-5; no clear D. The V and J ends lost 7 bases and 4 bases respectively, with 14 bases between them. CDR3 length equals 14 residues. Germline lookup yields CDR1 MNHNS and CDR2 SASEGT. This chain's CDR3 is CASTPLGQNQPQHF. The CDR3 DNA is TGTGCCAGCACCCCTTTAGGGCAAAATCAGCCCCAGCATTTT.

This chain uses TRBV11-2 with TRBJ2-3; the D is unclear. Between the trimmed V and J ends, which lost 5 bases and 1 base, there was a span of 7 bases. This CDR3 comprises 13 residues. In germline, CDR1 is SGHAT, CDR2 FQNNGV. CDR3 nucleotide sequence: TGTGCCAGCAGCCAAGATGGCACAGATACGCAGTATTTT. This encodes CASSQDGTDTQYF.

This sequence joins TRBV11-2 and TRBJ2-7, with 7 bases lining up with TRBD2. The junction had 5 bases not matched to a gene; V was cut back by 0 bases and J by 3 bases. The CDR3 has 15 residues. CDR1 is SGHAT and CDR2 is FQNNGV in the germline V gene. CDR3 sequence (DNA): TGTGCCAGCAGCTTAGATGGGGAGGGAATCTACGAGCAGTACTTC. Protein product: CASSLDGEGIYEQYF.

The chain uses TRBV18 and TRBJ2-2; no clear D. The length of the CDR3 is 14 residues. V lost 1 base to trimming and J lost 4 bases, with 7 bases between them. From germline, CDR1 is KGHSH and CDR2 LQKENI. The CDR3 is CASSPLHTTGELFF. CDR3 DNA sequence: TGTGCCAGCTCACCACTACATACCACCGGGGAGCTGTTTTTT. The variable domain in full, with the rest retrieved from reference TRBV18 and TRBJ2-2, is NAGVMQNPRHLVRRRGQEARLRCSPMKGHSHVYWYRQLPEEGLKFMVYLQKENIIDESGMPKERFSAEFPKEGPSILRIQQVVRGDSAAYFCASSPLHTTGELFFGEGSRLTVL.

The CDR3 here is CASSLVNRVAHSYEQYF. The CDR3 coding sequence is TGTGCCAGCAGCTTAGTTAACAGGGTTGCCCACAGCTACGAGCAGTACTTC. The chain has TRBV7-6 and TRBJ2-7; D is perhaps TRBD1 (6 bases). Looked up from germline, CDR1 is SGHVS and CDR2 is FNYEAQ. Trimming removed 1 base at V and 3 bases at J, with 19 bases between. The CDR3 consists of 17 residues.

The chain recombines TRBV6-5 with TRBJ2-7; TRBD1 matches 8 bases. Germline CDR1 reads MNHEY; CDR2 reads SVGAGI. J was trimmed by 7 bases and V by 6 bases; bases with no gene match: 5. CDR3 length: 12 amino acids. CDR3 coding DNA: TGTGCCAGCAGCTCGGACAGGGTTGAGCAGTACTTC. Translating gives CASSSDRVEQYF.

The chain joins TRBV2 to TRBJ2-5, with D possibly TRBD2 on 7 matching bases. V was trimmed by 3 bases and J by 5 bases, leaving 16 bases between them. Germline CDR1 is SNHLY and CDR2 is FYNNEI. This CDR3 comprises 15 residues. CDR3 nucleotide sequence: TGTGCCAGCAGTGATCGGGGGGCGCCCCGGGAGACCCAGTACTTC. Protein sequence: CASSDRGAPRETQYF.

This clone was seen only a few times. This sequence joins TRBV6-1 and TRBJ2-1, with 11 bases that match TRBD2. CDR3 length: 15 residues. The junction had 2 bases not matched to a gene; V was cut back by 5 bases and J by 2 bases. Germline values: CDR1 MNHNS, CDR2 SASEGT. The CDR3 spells CASSMTSGAYNEQFF. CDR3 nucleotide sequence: TGTGCCAGCAGTATGACTAGCGGGGCCTACAATGAGCAGTTCTTC.

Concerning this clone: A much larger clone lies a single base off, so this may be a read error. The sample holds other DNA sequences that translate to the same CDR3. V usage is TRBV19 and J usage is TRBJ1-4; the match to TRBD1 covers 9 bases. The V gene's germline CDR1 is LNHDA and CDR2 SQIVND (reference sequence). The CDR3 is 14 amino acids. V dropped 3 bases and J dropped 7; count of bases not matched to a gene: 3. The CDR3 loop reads CASSIGTGREKLFF. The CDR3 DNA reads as TGTGCCAGTAGTATCGGGACAGGGCGTGAAAAACTGTTTTTT. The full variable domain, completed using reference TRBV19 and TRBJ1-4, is DGGITQSPKYLFRKEGQNVTLSCEQNLNHDAMYWYRQDPGQGLRLIYYSQIVNDFQKGDIAEGYSVSREKKESFPLTVTSAQKNPTAFYLCASSIGTGREKLFFGSGTQLSVL.

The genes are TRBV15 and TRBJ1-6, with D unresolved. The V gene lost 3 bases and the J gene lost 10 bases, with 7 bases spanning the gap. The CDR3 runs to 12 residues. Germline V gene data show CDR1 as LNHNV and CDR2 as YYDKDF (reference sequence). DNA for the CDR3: TGTGCCACCAGCAGCTCCAGATCACCCCTCCACTTT. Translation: CATSSSRSPLHF.